The clone carrying this T cell receptor (beta chain) was observed at least ten times. Its antigen is currently unknown. This CDR3 contains 14 residues. Trimming stripped 3 bases from V and 3 bases from J, with 15 bases between. CDR1 DFQATT and CDR2 SNEGSKA come from the germline V gene (reference sequence). TCRdb called the 5' RACE reads again in MiXCR, with one record for every CDR3 protein. The data show about 690,000 distinct CDR3 sequences, around 20% seen once. The record originates from a study of identical twins. Study-wide results and caveats: Memory repertoires lacked the insertion deficit that abundant cord blood beta clonotypes showed.

These records were also assigned to another study, of T cells expressing NK-cell markers. That work adds: The authors derived TCR beta repertoires from sorted CD3+CD56+NKG2C+, CD3+CD56+NKG2C- and CD3+CD56-NKG2C+ T cells. The study left the HCMV specificity of expanded NKG2C+ T cell clones unresolved.

The receptor was isolated from a woman younger than 35 in good health. The sample was PBMCs. The chain is built from TRBV20-1 and TRBJ2-7; unclear D gene. In DNA, the CDR3 is TGCAGTGCTAGGGCTCTAGGTGGGGACTACGAGCAGTACTTC. This codes for CSARALGGDYEQYF.